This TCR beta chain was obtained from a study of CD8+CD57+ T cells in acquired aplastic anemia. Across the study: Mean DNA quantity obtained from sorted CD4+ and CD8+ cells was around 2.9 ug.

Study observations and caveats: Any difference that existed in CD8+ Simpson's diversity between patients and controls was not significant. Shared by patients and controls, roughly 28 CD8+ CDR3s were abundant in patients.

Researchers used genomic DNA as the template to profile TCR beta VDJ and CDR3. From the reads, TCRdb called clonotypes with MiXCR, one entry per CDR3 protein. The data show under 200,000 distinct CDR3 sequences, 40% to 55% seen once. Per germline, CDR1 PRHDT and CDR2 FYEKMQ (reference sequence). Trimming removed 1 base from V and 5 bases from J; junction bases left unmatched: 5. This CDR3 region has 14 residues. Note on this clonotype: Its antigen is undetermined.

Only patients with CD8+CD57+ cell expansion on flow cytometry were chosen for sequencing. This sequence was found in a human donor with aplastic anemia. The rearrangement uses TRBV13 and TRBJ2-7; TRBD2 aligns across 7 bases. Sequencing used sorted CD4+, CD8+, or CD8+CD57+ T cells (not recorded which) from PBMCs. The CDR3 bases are TGTGCCAGCAGCTTAGTAGCGGGTGTCAACGAGCAGTACTTC. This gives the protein CASSLVAGVNEQYF.